The clone carrying this T cell receptor (beta chain) came up a few times. This specimen belongs to a study of early T cells in non-severe SARS-CoV-2 infection. TCRdb reprocessed the 5' RACE reads with MiXCR, giving one entry per CDR3 protein. The data show roughly 34,000 distinct CDR3 sequences, under 8% seen once. The starting material was whole blood, obtained at baseline. The sequence derives from an adult who was a healthcare worker with PCR-confirmed SARS-CoV-2 infection or an uninfected control (not recorded which).

The CDR3 sequence: CASSYSWGNTEAFF. The CDR3 DNA reads as TGTGCCAGCAGTTACTCGTGGGGAAACACTGAAGCTTTCTTT. The chain carries TRBV6-5 and TRBJ1-1; D gene uncertain. V was shortened by 0 bases and J by 2 bases, with 7 bases between the two germline ends. Germline lookup yields CDR1 MNHEY and CDR2 SVGAGI. The CDR3 contains 14 residues.